Below, 3 T cell receptor beta chains from the same sample are listed, as sequenced in a study of shared clonotypes between healthy human individuals. Naive-designated CD8 cells lacked CD45RO, were positively enriched for CCR7, and omitted terminally differentiated effector memory CD45RA+ cells. Produced via immunoSEQ multiplex PCR; TCRdb's table is partial and in-frame only. The sample includes millions of clones, just under 95% seen only once; the top ten take around 1.1%. What was sequenced was naive CD8+ T cells sorted from blood. The receptors here all came from a man aged 18 to 35 in good health.

The chain couples TRBV5-1 to TRBJ2-3, with TRBD2 matching over 11 bases. The CDR3 extends over 16 amino acids. V gave up 8 bases and J gave up 1 base; unmatched junction bases: 9. Germline V gene data show CDR1 as SGHRS and CDR2 as YFSETQ. The CDR3 spells CARAQLTSGGTDTQYF. DNA for the CDR3: TGCGCCAGGGCCCAGTTGACTAGCGGGGGCACAGATACGCAGTATTTT. Together with reference TRBV5-1 and TRBJ2-3, the CDR3 gives the full variable domain: KAGVTQTPRYLIKTRGQQVTLSCSPISGHRSVSWYQQTPGQGLQFLFEYFSETQRNKGNFPGRFSGRQFSNSRSEMNVSTLELGDSALYLCARAQLTSGGTDTQYFGPGTRLTVL.

The chain joins TRBV29-1 to TRBJ2-1; possible D gene TRBD1, 6 bases. With 7 bases removed from V and 1 base from J, the gap between germline ends came to 14 bases. Germline assignment: CDR1 SQVTM and CDR2 ANQGSEA. The CDR3 has 14 residues. CDR3 sequence (DNA): TGCAGCGCACAGCAGGACAGTTCCTACAATGAGCAGTTCTTC. It encodes CSAQQDSSYNEQFF.

The genes are TRBV9 and TRBJ1-4, with no clear D. CDR3 length: 13 residues. From germline, CDR1 is SGDLS and CDR2 YYNGEE. V was cut by 2 bases and J by 4 bases, with 6 bases left in between. DNA for the CDR3: TGTGCCAGCAGCGTGTCGAATAATGAAAAACTGTTTTTT. It yields the protein CASSVSNNEKLFF.